A selection of T cell receptor beta chains follows, all from one sample in a study of cytomegalovirus exposure and HLA in healthy donors. Using immunoSEQ multiplex PCR, the repertoire was profiled, and TCRdb retains in-frame clones only, with some absent. The sample has approximately 200,000 clones; 79% are singletons. The specimen was PBMCs. These receptor sequences come from a girl aged 5 to 17 in good health and CMV-seropositive. The CDR3 runs from the conserved cysteine through the conserved F or W. The D gene is left open where the match is weak.

TRBV7-2	13	TRBJ1-1	NA	CASSLVLYTEAFF
TRBV4-1	16	TRBJ2-5	TRBD1	CASSQDGTGRKETQYF
TRBV5-6	15	TRBJ2-3	NA	CASSLGGQYTDTQYF
TRBV7-7	17	TRBJ1-5	NA	CASSPKELVWRNQPQHF
TRBV9	19	TRBJ2-2	TRBD2	CASSVAPSRSGGHTGELFF
TRBV5-5	15	TRBJ2-1	TRBD2	CASILLAGGNNEQFF
TRBV7-8	17	TRBJ2-2	TRBD2	CASSRTSGGSNTGELFF
TRBV19	17	TRBJ1-6	NA	CASSISTGSSYNSPLHF
TRBV7-9	15	TRBJ1-2	NA	CASIHSGLPNYGYTF
TRBV7-9	14	TRBJ1-1	NA	CASSLRGLNTEAFF
TRBV5-6	16	TRBJ2-1	TRBD2	CASSSGGPRSYNEQFF
TRBV5-8	16	TRBJ2-1	TRBD2	CANEKHVMGGDNEQFF
TRBV30	12	TRBJ1-4	NA	CAWGRVYEKLFF
TRBV14	13	TRBJ1-2	NA	CASSRVVEGGYTF
TRBV2	16	TRBJ2-5	TRBD2	CASSPGLAGGGETQYF
TRBV2	14	TRBJ2-4	NA	CASSSDLAKNIQYF
TRBV5-6	13	TRBJ2-5	TRBD1	CASSLGQGGDQYF
TRBV5-1	14	TRBJ1-2	NA	CASSLNTANYGYTF
TRBV10-3	17	TRBJ2-1	TRBD2	CAISEPGTSTKGNEQFF
TRBV2	15	TRBJ2-2	NA	CASSETWSSTGELFF
TRBV5-4	11	TRBJ1-1	NA	CASSLDGQAFF
TRBV6-5	14	TRBJ1-2	NA	CASSEGQYLWDYTF
TRBV6-6	15	TRBJ2-7	TRBD1	CASSYSGQGYYEQYF
TRBV11-2	14	TRBJ2-3	TRBD1	CASTATGLTDTQYF
TRBV7-9	15	TRBJ1-1	NA	CASSLRPQGHTEAFF
TRBV2	13	TRBJ1-1	NA	CASSGTDFAEAFF
TRBV7-2	14	TRBJ1-2	NA	CASSLGFGGRGYTF
TRBV13	16	TRBJ1-1	TRBD1	CASSPPGQVGGIEAFF
TRBV30	12	TRBJ2-5	TRBD2	CAFQVAGGTQYF
TRBV7-6	15	TRBJ1-1	NA	CASSLGGAGNTEAFF
TRBV4-1	16	TRBJ1-3	NA	CASSPVPGFGGNTIYF
TRBV10-3	11	TRBJ1-4	NA	CAIRDTEKLFF
TRBV7-2	11	TRBJ2-7	NA	CASSTTYEQYF
TRBV11-2	16	TRBJ2-3	TRBD2	CASSLLAGGSTDTQYF
TRBV7-9	15	TRBJ2-7	TRBD2	CASSLAGAGAYEQYF
TRBV7-7	14	TRBJ2-7	NA	CASSPTGFSYEQYF
TRBV25-1	10	TRBJ2-2	NA	CASLGGELFF
TRBV5-1	15	TRBJ1-2	TRBD1	CASSYGDRGREGYTF
TRBV27	13	TRBJ1-1	NA	CASSWQTGTEAFF
TRBV5-1	17	TRBJ1-2	NA	CASSSGQTLVQNYGYTF
TRBV30	17	TRBJ2-1	TRBD2	CAATRLAAWSSYNEQFF
TRBV7-2	15	TRBJ2-5	NA	CASSLSGVGRETQYF
TRBV6-1	14	TRBJ2-4	NA	CASRTPSAKNIQYF